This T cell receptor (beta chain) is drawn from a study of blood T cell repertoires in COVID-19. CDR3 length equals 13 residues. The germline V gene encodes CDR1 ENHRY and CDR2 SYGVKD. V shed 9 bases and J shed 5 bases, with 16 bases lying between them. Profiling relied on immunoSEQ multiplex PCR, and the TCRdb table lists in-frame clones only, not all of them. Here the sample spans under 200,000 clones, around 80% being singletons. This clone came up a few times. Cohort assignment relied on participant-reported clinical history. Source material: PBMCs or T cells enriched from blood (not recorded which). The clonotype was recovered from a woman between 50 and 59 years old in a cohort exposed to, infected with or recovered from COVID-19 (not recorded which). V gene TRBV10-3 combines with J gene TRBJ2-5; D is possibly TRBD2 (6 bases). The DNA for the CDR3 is TGTGCCATTGGAGGGTCAGTTGAGGAGACCCAGTACTTC. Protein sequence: CAIGGSVEETQYF.